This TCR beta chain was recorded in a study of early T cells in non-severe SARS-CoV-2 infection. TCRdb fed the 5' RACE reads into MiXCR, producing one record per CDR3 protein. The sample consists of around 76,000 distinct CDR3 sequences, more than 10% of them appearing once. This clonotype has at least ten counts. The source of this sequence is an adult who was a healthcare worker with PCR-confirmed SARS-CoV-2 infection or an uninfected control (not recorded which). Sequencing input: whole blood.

The CDR3: CSARDRVIGYGYTF. Written as DNA, the CDR3 is TGCAGTGCTAGAGACAGGGTCATTGGCTATGGCTACACCTTC. The chain is built from TRBV20-1 and TRBJ1-2; possible D gene TRBD1, 5 bases. CDR1 DFQATT and CDR2 SNEGSKA come from the germline V gene (reference sequence). V lost 0 bases, J lost 4 bases, and 12 bases lay in between. There are 14 residues in the CDR3.